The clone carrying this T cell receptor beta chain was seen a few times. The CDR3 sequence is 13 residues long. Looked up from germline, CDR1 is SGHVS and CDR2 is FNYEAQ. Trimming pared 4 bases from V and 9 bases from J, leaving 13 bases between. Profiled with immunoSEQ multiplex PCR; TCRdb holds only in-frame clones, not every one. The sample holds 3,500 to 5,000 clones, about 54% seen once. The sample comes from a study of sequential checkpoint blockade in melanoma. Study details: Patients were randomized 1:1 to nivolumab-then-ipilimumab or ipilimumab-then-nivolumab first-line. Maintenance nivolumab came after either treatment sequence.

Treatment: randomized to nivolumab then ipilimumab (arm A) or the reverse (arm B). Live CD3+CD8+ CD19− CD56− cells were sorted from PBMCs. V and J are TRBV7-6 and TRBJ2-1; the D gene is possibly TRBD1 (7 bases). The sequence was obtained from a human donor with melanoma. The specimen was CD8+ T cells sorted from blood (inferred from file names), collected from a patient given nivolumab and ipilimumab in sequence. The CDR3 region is CASSYPGGTEQFF. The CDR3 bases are TGTGCCAGCAGCTACCCAGGGGGGACTGAGCAGTTCTTC.